This is a list of T cell receptor beta chains from one sample in a study of cytomegalovirus exposure and HLA in healthy donors. The repertoire was sequenced with immunoSEQ multiplex PCR; TCRdb's copy has only in-frame clones and lacks some. The sample has roughly 160,000 clones, 75% to 80% seen once. Specimen: PBMCs. Source of these receptors: a man aged 45-65 years in good health and CMV-seropositive. Each CDR3 is given without its conserved first and last residue. The order of the fields is J gene, V gene, CDR3 protein.

>TRBJ2-3|TRBV5-5
ASSLRLAGGATQY
>TRBJ2-7|TRBV5-4
ASSFSGTSVLYEQY
>TRBJ2-7|TRBV6-5
ASSYSGVYEQY
>TRBJ2-2|TRBV14
ASRVSGGANTGELF
>TRBJ1-2|TRBV5-8
ASSFNLGDQSSGYT
>TRBJ1-4|TRBV5-4
ASSLEGDPNEKLF
>TRBJ1-5|TRBV30
ASGVGRVGQPQH
>TRBJ2-5|TRBV5-4
ASSGGAPETQY
>TRBJ2-5|TRBV28
ASSLAGTGRETQY
>TRBJ2-7|TRBV11-2
ASSLATGTGTYEQY
>TRBJ1-1|TRBV30
AWSAPNRDTEAF
>TRBJ1-4|TRBV15
ATSINTMSNEKLF
>TRBJ1-6|TRBV19
ASSIGTGAGSPLH
>TRBJ1-1|TRBV10-3
AITREGESEAF
>TRBJ1-5|TRBV7-2
ASSLRGGAIQPQH
>TRBJ2-6|TRBV13
ASSWGRGAGANVLT
>TRBJ1-1|TRBV2
ASSVGQGGTEAF
>TRBJ1-5|TRBV19
ASSPGIRDQPQH
>TRBJ1-6|TRBV14
ASSQRGSVSPLH
>TRBJ1-2|TRBV11-2
ASSPDRGGYT
>TRBJ2-1|TRBV11-2
ASSVDRAEQF
>TRBJ2-3|TRBV27
ASSATSGGAIWFTDTQY
>TRBJ2-3|TRBV27
ASSLTTGGTDTQY
>TRBJ2-5|TRBV13
ASSPRQAYQETQY
>TRBJ2-3|TRBV4-3
ASSQERSRGQGFTDTQY
>TRBJ2-7|TRBV6-5
ASSYLTGNYEQY
>TRBJ1-6|TRBV2
ASSWQGYNSPLH
>TRBJ2-1|TRBV7-2
ASSKAGSGGPYNEQF
>TRBJ1-2|TRBV2
ASSERGGAGLGYGYT
>TRBJ1-4|TRBV7-9
SSSSSYRGRNEKLF
>TRBJ2-1|TRBV14
ASSQDTERAGAFYNEQF
>TRBJ2-7|TRBV6-1
ASSEVGWTSEGEQY
>TRBJ2-3|TRBV9
ASSVVGTVTDTQY
>TRBJ2-3|TRBV7-3
ASSSEADTQY
>TRBJ1-6|TRBV6-1
ATSRSEDSPLH
>TRBJ1-4|TRBV18
ASSRTGGETNEKLF
>TRBJ1-5|TRBV21-1
ASSIHRDRENQPQH
>TRBJ1-4|TRBV7-2
ASSLQTAANEKLF
>TRBJ2-1|TRBV6-5
ASGTSGNNEQF
>TRBJ2-3|TRBV6-1
ASCPGGGTDTQY
>TRBJ2-1|TRBV11-3
ASSSEGAGTGGEQF
>TRBJ1-5|TRBV5-1
ASSLDSISNQPQH
>TRBJ1-1|TRBV5-6
ASEGDMNTEAF
>TRBJ2-5|TRBV28
ASGTSGGMKETQY
>TRBJ2-2|TRBV27
ASSRATGELF
>TRBJ2-5|TRBV11-2
ASSSPQGLETQY
>TRBJ1-5|TRBV4-3
ASSQELRAWQPQH
>TRBJ1-2|TRBV11-2
ASSSLERTGNHGYT
>TRBJ2-7|TRBV28
ASSNRDRDHEQY
>TRBJ2-2|TRBV2
ASVWGQGNTGELF
>TRBJ2-1|TRBV5-1
ASSLAQGFDEQF
>TRBJ2-7|TRBV9
ASSGPGVNEQY
>TRBJ2-2|TRBV18
ASSPGQSDTGELF
>TRBJ2-5|TRBV19
ASSMNKGLETQY
>TRBJ1-2|TRBV4-2
ASSQGSGTNYGYT
>TRBJ2-1|TRBV6-5
ASSYSGTGGYNEQF
>TRBJ1-5|TRBV19
ASSMGRGGIQPQH
>TRBJ2-2|TRBV2
ASKRAGGVAGELF
>TRBJ1-1|TRBV2
ASSKDMNTEAF